The sequence of this T cell receptor (beta chain) was determined in a study of Ad26.COV2.S vaccination and SARS-CoV-2 variants. Repertoires were generated with immunoSEQ multiplex PCR, while TCRdb's copy carries only in-frame clones and drops some. The sample consists of fewer than 500,000 clones, 90% of them appearing once. This CDR3 has 15 amino acids. V dropped 1 base and J dropped 3 bases, with 11 bases sitting between them. The germline V gene encodes CDR1 SGHAT and CDR2 FQNNGV. The treatment was: over 15 received Ad26.COV2.S at low or high dose, single or two shots; about five received placebo; per-sample allocation not given. Day 63 after the first injection of vaccine or placebo was the sampling time. The sample came from a Boston adult aged 18-55 years.

This receptor was identified in a person aged 18-60 years who received the Ad26.COV2.S COVID-19 vaccine or a placebo. This sequence joins TRBV11-2 and TRBJ2-3, with no clear D. The sequencing here drew on peripheral blood, taken in a trial of Ad26.COV2.S vaccine versus placebo. In DNA, the CDR3 is TGTGCCAGCAGCTTAGTGGGTTGGGGTACAGATACGCAGTATTTT. Residues: CASSLVGWGTDTQYF. The variable domain in full, with the rest retrieved from reference TRBV11-2 and TRBJ2-3, is EAGVAQSPRYKIIEKRQSVAFWCNPISGHATLYWYQQILGQGPKLLIQFQNNGVVDDSQLPKDRFSAERLKGVDSTLKIQPAKLEDSAVYLCASSLVGWGTDTQYFGPGTRLTVL.